This note documents a single TCR beta chain sequence. Roughly 0.5 to 1 ug RNA was reverse transcribed with random hexamers. TCRdb analysed the immunoSEQ multiplex PCR reads with MiXCR anew, one entry per CDR3 protein. The sample has about 200,000 distinct CDR3 sequences, 90% to 95% seen once. These data come from a study of CD8 T cells in Susac syndrome. Germline CDR1 SGHVS, CDR2 FQNEAQ. The CDR3 loop spans 14 amino acids. Trimming took 5 bases from V and 8 from J; bases not matched to a gene: 6. Sequencing input: CD4+ T cells from PBMCs. This chain links TRBV7-8 with TRBJ2-1, with 10 bases matching TRBD2. The clonotype was recovered from a human donor with multiple sclerosis. DNA of the CDR3: TGTGCCAGCAGCACGGATCTAGCGGGAGATGAGCAGTTCTTC. Amino acid sequence: CASSTDLAGDEQFF.